The sequence of this T cell receptor (beta chain) was determined in a study of cytomegalovirus exposure and HLA in healthy donors. Study-level results: On later analysis, the bulk of CMV-associated TCR beta chains appeared to be HLA-restricted. Later on, a genetic analysis was performed. It linked a missense variant in DCLRE1C with V- and J-gene trimming of TCR beta. Confirmation was obtained in vitro that a few CMV-associated chains are specific for CMV antigens.

V gave up 1 base and J gave up 9 bases, with 22 bases separating them. This CDR3 spans 17 amino acids. Germline assignment: CDR1 MNHEY and CDR2 SMNVEV (reference sequence). On this clone: Antigen unknown.

This PCR relied on a set of 60 Vbeta primers and 13 Jbeta primers. Sequenced by immunoSEQ multiplex PCR; TCRdb stores in-frame clones only, minus some. The sample shows about 160,000 clones, around 74% of them seen only once. Donors likely had unrecorded immune exposures despite being nominally healthy when sampled. This rearrangement joins TRBV27 to TRBJ2-1; D perhaps matches TRBD2 (5 bases). The sample consisted of PBMCs. The clonotype comes from a man aged 18 to 30 in good health and CMV-seronegative. The CDR3 is CASSLYLRAQVFSEQFF. CDR3 nucleotides: TGTGCCAGCAGTTTATATTTGAGGGCCCAAGTTTTCAGTGAGCAGTTCTTC.